Reported below is one T cell receptor beta chain. This receptor's antigen is unknown. The record has no base qualities; no much larger clone is one base away. CDR1 and CDR2 are read off the germline V gene (reference sequence) as MNHEY and SMNVEV. The CDR3 goes from the cysteine to the phenylalanine over 14 residues. The sequence is cut down to CDR3 DNA, 42 bases in frame from base 1. V is reduced by 4 bases and J by 8 bases, leaving a spacing of 17 bases between them. TCRbeta CDR3 regions were amplified from genomic DNA using the immunoSEQ Assay, a bias-controlled multiplex PCR. The original pipeline was this. Nucleated cell counts per sample were estimated from amplification of reference gene primers within the assay. To quantify the absolute abundance of each unique TCRbeta CDR3 rearrangement, sequence reads were collapsed and filtered. For each sample, productive Simpson clonality was calculated as the square root of Simpson's diversity index across productive rearrangements. TCRdb limited this immuneACCESS table to in-frame rearrangements with V and J called. A share of clones is missing; checked studies link under half to unresolved V genes, and the rest is unexplained. V and J calls and clone size come straight from that table; D and trimming were deduced from the DNA. For this sample the table gives about 150,000 clones, of which 70% to 90% were detected only once. The top ten clones comprise under 6% of the sample.

The collaborating institutions used their own protocols to collect whole blood in K2EDTA tubes. For TCRbeta analysis, collaborators shipped samples as frozen whole blood, isolated PBMCs, or DNA extracted from either of those sample types. This sample is part of a study of blood T cell repertoires in COVID-19 (dated by TCRdb to 2018 to 2020). Looking at the study overall: Collaborator samples came from the United States, Italy and Spain and covered acute and convalescent phases of COVID-19. The prospective study material was composed of cDNA or gDNA derived from T cells, B-cell-depleted T cells, or PBMCs. Where available, HLA class I and class II types were obtained from metadata supplied by the sample provider rather than from assay-based typing. The repertoires were made available in a free public database intended to serve as a resource for research on the immune response to SARS-CoV-2. The samples were drawn from two sources: the first 160 participants of the ongoing ImmuneRACE study, and some 1,300 subjects contributed by 6 global collaborators. The dataset comprised deeply sampled blood TCRbeta repertoires from subjects exposed to, actively infected with, or recovered from COVID-19. A de-identified subject ID, COVID-19 status, age in years and sex were almost always included in the sample metadata. The paper's findings and limits, for the study overall: Clinical and demographic metadata were provided uncurated, with the amount varying by source and participant.

The TCR was taken from a human donor in a cohort sampled during active COVID-19. Source material: peripheral blood. The chain couples TRBV27 to TRBJ1-2, with the D segment identity uncertain. The base sequence is TGTGCCAGCAGTTCACCTGCGCGGTCTGGGGGCTACACCTTC. It encodes CASSSPARSGGYTF.